The rows below give T cell receptor beta chains drawn from one sample of a study of CD8 T cells in Susac syndrome. TCRdb reprocessed the immunoSEQ multiplex PCR reads with MiXCR, giving one entry per CDR3 protein. The sample carries 300,000 to 350,000 distinct CDR3 sequences, 90% to 95% recorded once. Sequencing was done on a sample of CD4+ T cells from PBMCs. These receptors originate from a human donor with multiple sclerosis. The CDR3 runs from the conserved cysteine through the conserved F or W. D genes are given only for firm matches. Expanded clones are given a class, and other clones once, few, many or no size at all.

D gene: NA
clone size: NA
V gene: TRBV5-6
J gene: TRBJ1-3
CDR3 DNA: TGTGCCAGCAGCTTGGCCCGGCCTCGAAACACCATATATTTT
CDR3 protein: CASSLARPRNTIYF

D gene: NA
clone size: NA
V gene: TRBV7-8
J gene: TRBJ1-2
CDR3 DNA: TGTGCCACCGCAGAGGGGGGGTTTGAGCGACGGGGCTATGGCTACACCTTC
CDR3 protein: CATAEGGFERRGYGYTF

D gene: TRBD1
clone size: NA
V gene: TRBV12-3/TRBV12-4
J gene: TRBJ1-4
CDR3 DNA: TGTGCCAGCAAGGGGGCCCCTAATGAAAAACTGTTTTTT
CDR3 protein: CASKGAPNEKLFF

D gene: NA
clone size: NA
V gene: TRBV6-5
J gene: TRBJ1-1
CDR3 DNA: TGTGCCAGCAGTTACTCGAACCCCCTGAACACTGAAGCTTTCTTT
CDR3 protein: CASSYSNPLNTEAFF

D gene: NA
clone size: NA
V gene: TRBV30
J gene: TRBJ2-5
CDR3 DNA: TGTGCCTGGAGTGTACTTGGGGGCCAGGGGACCCAGTACTTC
CDR3 protein: CAWSVLGGQGTQYF

D gene: TRBD2
clone size: NA
V gene: TRBV5-1
J gene: TRBJ2-7
CDR3 DNA: TGCGCCAGCAGCCGGGGGGGTGTGGTTCTATCTCTCCACGAGCAGTACTTC
CDR3 protein: CASSRGGVVLSLHEQYF

D gene: NA
clone size: NA
V gene: TRBV18
J gene: TRBJ2-2
CDR3 DNA: TGTGCCAGCTCACCTGGGTCGAGGACCGGGGAGCTGTTTTTT
CDR3 protein: CASSPGSRTGELFF

D gene: NA
clone size: NA
V gene: TRBV18
J gene: TRBJ2-1
CDR3 DNA: TGTGCCAGCTCACCAGGGACCCAGGTGGGTGAGCAGTTCTTC
CDR3 protein: CASSPGTQVGEQFF

D gene: NA
clone size: NA
V gene: TRBV12-3/TRBV12-4
J gene: TRBJ1-1
CDR3 DNA: TGTGCCAGCGCCCCCAGGGGGAACACTGAAGCTTTCTTT
CDR3 protein: CASAPRGNTEAFF

D gene: TRBD2
clone size: NA
V gene: TRBV24-1
J gene: TRBJ2-1
CDR3 DNA: TGTGCCACCAGCCGGGGACTAGCGAACTACAATGAGCAGTTCTTC
CDR3 protein: CATSRGLANYNEQFF

D gene: TRBD2
clone size: NA
V gene: TRBV5-1
J gene: TRBJ2-7
CDR3 DNA: TGCGCCAGCAGCTTGGATCTAGCGGGAGGTCCCTCCTACGAGCAGTACTTC
CDR3 protein: CASSLDLAGGPSYEQYF

D gene: TRBD1
clone size: NA
V gene: TRBV19
J gene: TRBJ2-7
CDR3 DNA: TGTGCCACCACCGGAGACAGGGTTTCCCACGAGCAGTACTTC
CDR3 protein: CATTGDRVSHEQYF

D gene: NA
clone size: NA
V gene: TRBV5-6
J gene: TRBJ1-1
CDR3 DNA: TGTGCCAGCAGCTTGGGCCAGAAGAACACTGAAGCTTTCTTT
CDR3 protein: CASSLGQKNTEAFF

D gene: TRBD1
clone size: NA
V gene: TRBV5-1
J gene: TRBJ1-4
CDR3 DNA: TGCGCCAGCAGCTGGGACAGGGAGGTTGAAAAACTGTTTTTT
CDR3 protein: CASSWDREVEKLFF

D gene: NA
clone size: NA
V gene: TRBV20-1
J gene: TRBJ2-1
CDR3 DNA: TGCAGTGCTAGGGAAGGGGGATTCAATGAGCAGTTCTTC
CDR3 protein: CSAREGGFNEQFF

D gene: NA
clone size: few
V gene: TRBV3-1
J gene: TRBJ2-7
CDR3 DNA: TGTGCCAGCAGCCCGATCGGCCTAACCCAGTACGAGCAGTACTTC
CDR3 protein: CASSPIGLTQYEQYF

D gene: TRBD2
clone size: NA
V gene: TRBV3-1
J gene: TRBJ2-7
CDR3 DNA: TGTGCCAGCAGCCTCCGGGGGGGCCAGGTCGAGCAGTACTTC
CDR3 protein: CASSLRGGQVEQYF

D gene: NA
clone size: NA
V gene: TRBV12-3/TRBV12-4
J gene: TRBJ1-6
CDR3 DNA: TGTGCCAGCAGGAACGACGACAGTAGCTCCTATAATTCACCCCTCCACTTT
CDR3 protein: CASRNDDSSSYNSPLHF

D gene: NA
clone size: NA
V gene: TRBV12-3/TRBV12-4
J gene: TRBJ1-2
CDR3 DNA: TGTGCCAGCAGTTTGGGCAGGGCGTACTATGGCTACACCTTC
CDR3 protein: CASSLGRAYYGYTF

D gene: NA
clone size: NA
V gene: TRBV5-5
J gene: TRBJ1-4
CDR3 DNA: TGTGCCAGCAGGCGGGGGCCGGGAACAACTAATGAAAAACTGTTTTTT
CDR3 protein: CASRRGPGTTNEKLFF

D gene: NA
clone size: NA
V gene: TRBV7-2
J gene: TRBJ1-1
CDR3 DNA: TGTGCCAGCAGCTTAGATTTGGGGAAGACGGCTTTCTTT
CDR3 protein: CASSLDLGKTAFF

D gene: NA
clone size: NA
V gene: TRBV18
J gene: TRBJ2-6
CDR3 DNA: TGTGCCAGCTCACCATTCCCCGACTCTGGGGCCAACGTCCTGACTTTC
CDR3 protein: CASSPFPDSGANVLTF

D gene: NA
clone size: NA
V gene: TRBV5-6
J gene: TRBJ2-1
CDR3 DNA: TGTGCCAGCAGCTTGGCTCCGCCCGACAATGAGCAGTTCTTC
CDR3 protein: CASSLAPPDNEQFF

D gene: NA
clone size: NA
V gene: TRBV29-1
J gene: TRBJ2-3
CDR3 DNA: TGCAGCGTTAAAGGGACTCTCACAGATACGCAGTATTTT
CDR3 protein: CSVKGTLTDTQYF

D gene: NA
clone size: NA
V gene: TRBV18
J gene: TRBJ2-2
CDR3 DNA: TGTGCCAGCTCACCTCAGAACACCGGGGAGCTGTTTTTT
CDR3 protein: CASSPQNTGELFF

D gene: NA
clone size: few
V gene: TRBV30
J gene: TRBJ1-1
CDR3 DNA: TGTGCCTGGAGTGCCTTCGACAGAAACACTGAAGCTTTCTTT
CDR3 protein: CAWSAFDRNTEAFF

D gene: NA
clone size: NA
V gene: TRBV25-1
J gene: TRBJ2-5
CDR3 DNA: TGTGCCAGCAGTGAATTGGTCGGGGACAACCAAGAGACCCAGTACTTC
CDR3 protein: CASSELVGDNQETQYF

D gene: NA
clone size: few
V gene: TRBV28
J gene: TRBJ1-1
CDR3 DNA: TGTGCCAGCAGTTTATCGGGGCGAATGAACACTGAAGCTTTCTTT
CDR3 protein: CASSLSGRMNTEAFF

D gene: NA
clone size: NA
V gene: TRBV6-6
J gene: TRBJ2-7
CDR3 DNA: TGTGCCAGCGTCTCCGGTCGGGCGGAATACGAGCAGTACTTC
CDR3 protein: CASVSGRAEYEQYF

D gene: TRBD2
clone size: NA
V gene: TRBV7-3
J gene: TRBJ2-7
CDR3 DNA: TGTGCCAGCAGCTTACAGGGCGGGAGAAGCGACGAGCAGTACTTC
CDR3 protein: CASSLQGGRSDEQYF

D gene: NA
clone size: NA
V gene: TRBV29-1
J gene: TRBJ2-3
CDR3 DNA: TGCAGGTTGTCCGACACAGATACGCAGTATTTT
CDR3 protein: CRLSDTDTQYF

D gene: TRBD1
clone size: NA
V gene: TRBV12-3/TRBV12-4
J gene: TRBJ1-2
CDR3 DNA: TGTGCCAGCAATAAGGGACAGGGGCCCTATGGCTACACCTTC
CDR3 protein: CASNKGQGPYGYTF

D gene: NA
clone size: NA
V gene: TRBV2
J gene: TRBJ1-6
CDR3 DNA: TGTGCCAGCAAGGGTGCCTATAATTCACCCCTCCACTTT
CDR3 protein: CASKGAYNSPLHF

D gene: NA
clone size: NA
V gene: TRBV2
J gene: TRBJ1-4
CDR3 DNA: TGTGCCAGCAGTGACAGGGCCCTTGGAGAAAAACTGTTTTTT
CDR3 protein: CASSDRALGEKLFF

D gene: TRBD2
clone size: NA
V gene: TRBV5-1
J gene: TRBJ2-5
CDR3 DNA: TGCGCCAGCAGCTTACCGGGACTAGCGGATGAGACCCAGTACTTC
CDR3 protein: CASSLPGLADETQYF

D gene: NA
clone size: NA
V gene: TRBV12-3/TRBV12-4
J gene: TRBJ2-4
CDR3 DNA: TGTGCCAGCGCTAGCCAGTTCCAGACCTCGTTC
CDR3 protein: CASASQFQTSF

D gene: TRBD2
clone size: NA
V gene: TRBV4-2
J gene: TRBJ2-7
CDR3 DNA: TGTGCCAGCAGCCAAGGTACCGGGGGGGCGTTCTACGAGCAGTACTTC
CDR3 protein: CASSQGTGGAFYEQYF

D gene: NA
clone size: NA
V gene: TRBV13
J gene: TRBJ2-4
CDR3 DNA: TGTGCCAGCAGCTTAGCGAATTGGGGGCACATTCAGTACTTC
CDR3 protein: CASSLANWGHIQYF

D gene: TRBD1
clone size: NA
V gene: TRBV20-1
J gene: TRBJ2-2
CDR3 DNA: TGCAGTGCTAGACTCCGGGACAGGGTTGATGGGGAGCTGTTTTTT
CDR3 protein: CSARLRDRVDGELFF

D gene: TRBD2
clone size: NA
V gene: TRBV19
J gene: TRBJ2-4
CDR3 DNA: TGTGCCAGTAGTATGGCCGGGGACGGGAGGGCCATAAAAAACATTCAGTACTTC
CDR3 protein: CASSMAGDGRAIKNIQYF

D gene: TRBD2
clone size: NA
V gene: TRBV7-2
J gene: TRBJ2-5
CDR3 DNA: TGTGCCAGCAGCCCTGCTGCTACTAGCGGGAGTCGAAAGACCCAGTACTTC
CDR3 protein: CASSPAATSGSRKTQYF